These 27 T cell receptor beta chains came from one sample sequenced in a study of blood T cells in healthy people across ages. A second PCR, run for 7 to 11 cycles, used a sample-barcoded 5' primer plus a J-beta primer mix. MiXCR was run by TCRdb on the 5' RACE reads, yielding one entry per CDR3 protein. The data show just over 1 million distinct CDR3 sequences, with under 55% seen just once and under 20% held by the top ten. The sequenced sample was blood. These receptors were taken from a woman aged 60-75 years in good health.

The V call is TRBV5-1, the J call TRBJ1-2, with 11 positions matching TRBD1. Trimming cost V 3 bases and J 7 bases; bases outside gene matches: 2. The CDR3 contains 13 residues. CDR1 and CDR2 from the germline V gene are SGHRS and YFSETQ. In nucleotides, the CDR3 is TGCGCCAGCAGCTCGGACAGGGGGCTTGGCTACACCTTC. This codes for CASSSDRGLGYTF.

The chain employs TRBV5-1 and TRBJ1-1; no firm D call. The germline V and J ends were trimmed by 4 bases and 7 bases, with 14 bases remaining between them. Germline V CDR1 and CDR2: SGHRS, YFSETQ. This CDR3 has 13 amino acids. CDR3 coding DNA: TGCGCCAGCAGCACCGGACCCGGCGGTGAAGCTTTCTTT. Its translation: CASSTGPGGEAFF.

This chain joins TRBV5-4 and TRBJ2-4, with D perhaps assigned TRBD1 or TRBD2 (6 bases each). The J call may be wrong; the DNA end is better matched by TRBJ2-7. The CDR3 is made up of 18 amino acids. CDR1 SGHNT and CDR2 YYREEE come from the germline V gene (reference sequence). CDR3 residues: CASSLMGVGTGGANEQYF. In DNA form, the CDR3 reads TGTGCCAGCAGCTTGATGGGTGTGGGGACCGGGGGCGCGAACGAGCAGTACTTC.

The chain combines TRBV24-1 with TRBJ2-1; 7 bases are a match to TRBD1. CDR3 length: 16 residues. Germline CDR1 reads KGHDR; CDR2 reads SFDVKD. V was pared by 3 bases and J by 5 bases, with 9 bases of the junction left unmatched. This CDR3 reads CATSDPDRDRNNEQFF. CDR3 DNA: TGTGCCACCAGTGATCCAGACAGGGACCGAAACAATGAGCAGTTCTTC.

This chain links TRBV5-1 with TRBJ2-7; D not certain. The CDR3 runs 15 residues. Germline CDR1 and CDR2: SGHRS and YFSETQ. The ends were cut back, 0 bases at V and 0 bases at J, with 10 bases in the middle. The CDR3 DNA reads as TGCGCCAGCAGCTTGGAAGCAGTCCCCTCCTACGAGCAGTACTTC. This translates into CASSLEAVPSYEQYF.

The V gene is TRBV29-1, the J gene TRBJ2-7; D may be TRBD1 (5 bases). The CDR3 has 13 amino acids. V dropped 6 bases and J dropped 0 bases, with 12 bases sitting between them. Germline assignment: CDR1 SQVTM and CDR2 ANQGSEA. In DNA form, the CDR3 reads TGCAGCGTAAAGACAGCGAGCTCCTACGAGCAGTACTTC. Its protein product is CSVKTASSYEQYF.

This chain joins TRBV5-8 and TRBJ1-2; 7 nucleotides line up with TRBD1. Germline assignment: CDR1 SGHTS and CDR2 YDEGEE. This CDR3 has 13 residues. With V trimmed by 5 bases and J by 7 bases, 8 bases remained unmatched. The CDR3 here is CASSFGTAPGYTF. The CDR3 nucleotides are TGTGCCAGCAGTTTCGGGACAGCCCCTGGCTACACCTTC.

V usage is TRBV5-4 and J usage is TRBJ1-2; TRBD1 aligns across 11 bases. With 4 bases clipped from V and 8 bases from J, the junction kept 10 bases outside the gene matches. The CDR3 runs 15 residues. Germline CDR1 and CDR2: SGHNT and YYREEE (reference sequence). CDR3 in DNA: TGTGCCAGCAGCCCTCCCCGGGACAGGGGGAAAGGCTACACCTTC. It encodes CASSPPRDRGKGYTF.

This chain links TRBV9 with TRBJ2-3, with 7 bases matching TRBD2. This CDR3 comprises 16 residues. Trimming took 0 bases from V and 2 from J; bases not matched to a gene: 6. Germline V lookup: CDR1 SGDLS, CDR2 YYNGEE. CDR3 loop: CASSVGLAADTDTQYF. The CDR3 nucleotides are TGTGCCAGCAGCGTAGGGCTAGCGGCAGACACAGATACGCAGTATTTT.

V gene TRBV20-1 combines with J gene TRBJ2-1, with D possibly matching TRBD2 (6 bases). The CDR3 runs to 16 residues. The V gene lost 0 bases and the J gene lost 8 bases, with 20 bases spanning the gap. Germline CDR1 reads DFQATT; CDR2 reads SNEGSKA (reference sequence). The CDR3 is CSARDSLASRTDEQFF. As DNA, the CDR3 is TGCAGTGCTAGAGATTCGCTAGCGAGTCGTACGGATGAGCAGTTCTTC.

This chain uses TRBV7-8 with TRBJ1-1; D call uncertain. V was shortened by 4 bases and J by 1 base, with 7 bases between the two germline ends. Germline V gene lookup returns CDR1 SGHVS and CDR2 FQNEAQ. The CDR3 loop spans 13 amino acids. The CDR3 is CASSSDPNTEAFF. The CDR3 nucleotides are TGTGCCAGCAGCTCCGACCCGAACACTGAAGCTTTCTTT.

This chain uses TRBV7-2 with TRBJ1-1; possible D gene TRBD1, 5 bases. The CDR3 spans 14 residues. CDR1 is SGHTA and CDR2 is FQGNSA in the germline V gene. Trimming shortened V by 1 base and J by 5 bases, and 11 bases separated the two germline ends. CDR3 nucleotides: TGTGCCAGCAGCTTAGAGGGGATTTCTACTGAAGCTTTCTTT. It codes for CASSLEGISTEAFF.

Here the CDR3 reads CATSDSWGSSYEQYF. In DNA form, the CDR3 reads TGTGCCACCAGTGATTCCTGGGGGAGCTCCTACGAGCAGTACTTC. The chain couples TRBV24-1 to TRBJ2-7; the D call may be TRBD1 or TRBD2 (5 bases each). The V and J ends lost 2 bases and 0 bases respectively, with 10 bases between them. Per germline, CDR1 KGHDR and CDR2 SFDVKD. CDR3 size: 15 residues.

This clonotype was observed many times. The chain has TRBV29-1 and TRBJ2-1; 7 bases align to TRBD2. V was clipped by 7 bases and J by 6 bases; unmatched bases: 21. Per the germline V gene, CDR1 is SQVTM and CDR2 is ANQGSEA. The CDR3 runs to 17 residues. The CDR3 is CSASKSAGRQVGNEQFF. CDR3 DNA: TGCAGCGCATCGAAGTCAGCGGGAAGACAAGTGGGCAATGAGCAGTTCTTC.

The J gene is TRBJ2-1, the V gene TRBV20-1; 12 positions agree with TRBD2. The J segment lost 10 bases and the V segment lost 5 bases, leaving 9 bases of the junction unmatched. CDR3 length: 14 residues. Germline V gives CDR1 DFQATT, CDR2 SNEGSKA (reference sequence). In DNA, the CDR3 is TGCAGTGCTGCCAAACTAGCGGGAGGTGGCGAGCAGTTCTTC. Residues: CSAAKLAGGGEQFF.

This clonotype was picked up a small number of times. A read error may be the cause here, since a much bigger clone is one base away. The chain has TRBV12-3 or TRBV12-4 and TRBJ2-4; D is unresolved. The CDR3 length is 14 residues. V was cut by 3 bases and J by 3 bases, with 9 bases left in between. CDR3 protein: CASSFRWLKNIQYF. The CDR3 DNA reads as TGTGCCAGCAGTTTCCGCTGGCTCAAAAACATTCAGTACTTC.

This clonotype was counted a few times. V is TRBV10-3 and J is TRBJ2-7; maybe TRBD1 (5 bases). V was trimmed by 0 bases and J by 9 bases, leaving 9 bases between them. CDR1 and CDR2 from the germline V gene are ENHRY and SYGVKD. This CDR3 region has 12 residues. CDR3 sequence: CAISESRTWQYF. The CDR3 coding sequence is TGTGCCATCAGTGAGTCGAGGACATGGCAGTACTTC.

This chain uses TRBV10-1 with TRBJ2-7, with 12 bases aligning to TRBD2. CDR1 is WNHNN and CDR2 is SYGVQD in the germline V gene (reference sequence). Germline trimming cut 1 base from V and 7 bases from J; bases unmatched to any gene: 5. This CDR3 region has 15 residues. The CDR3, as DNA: TGCGCCAGCAGTGAGTTACTAGCGGGAGGAGGGGAGCAGTACTTC. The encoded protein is CASSELLAGGGEQYF.

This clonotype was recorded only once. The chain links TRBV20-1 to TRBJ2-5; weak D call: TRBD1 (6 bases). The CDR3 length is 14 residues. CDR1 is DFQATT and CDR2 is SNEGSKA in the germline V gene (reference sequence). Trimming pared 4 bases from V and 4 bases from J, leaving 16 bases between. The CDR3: CSATTGVVTETQYF. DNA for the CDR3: TGCAGTGCTACGACAGGTGTGGTGACAGAGACCCAGTACTTC.

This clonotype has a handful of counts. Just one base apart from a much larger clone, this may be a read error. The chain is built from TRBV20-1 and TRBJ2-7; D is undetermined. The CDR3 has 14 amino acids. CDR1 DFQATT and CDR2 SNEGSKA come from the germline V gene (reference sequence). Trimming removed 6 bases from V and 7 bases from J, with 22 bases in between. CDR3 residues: CSALVLSAHNEQYF. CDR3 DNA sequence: TGCAGTGCCCTGGTGTTGAGTGCGCACAATGAGCAGTACTTC.

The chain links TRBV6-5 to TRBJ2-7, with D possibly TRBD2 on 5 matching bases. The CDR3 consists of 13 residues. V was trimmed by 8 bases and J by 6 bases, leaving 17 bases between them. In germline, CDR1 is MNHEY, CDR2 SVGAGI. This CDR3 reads CASRTPDVGEQYF. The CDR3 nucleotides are TGTGCCAGCCGGACTCCGGACGTCGGCGAGCAGTACTTC.

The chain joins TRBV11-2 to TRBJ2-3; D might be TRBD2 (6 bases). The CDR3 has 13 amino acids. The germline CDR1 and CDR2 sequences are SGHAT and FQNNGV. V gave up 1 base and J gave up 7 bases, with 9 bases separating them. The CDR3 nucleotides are TGTGCCAGCAGCTTAGGGGAGGTTAATACGCAGTATTTT. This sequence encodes CASSLGEVNTQYF. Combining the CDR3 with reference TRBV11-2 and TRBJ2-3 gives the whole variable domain EAGVAQSPRYKIIEKRQSVAFWCNPISGHATLYWYQQILGQGPKLLIQFQNNGVVDDSQLPKDRFSAERLKGVDSTLKIQPAKLEDSAVYLCASSLGEVNTQYFGPGTRLTVL.

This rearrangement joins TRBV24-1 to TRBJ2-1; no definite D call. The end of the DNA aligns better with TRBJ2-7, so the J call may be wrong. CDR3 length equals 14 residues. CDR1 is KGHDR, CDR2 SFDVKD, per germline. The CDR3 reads CATSAVGSYNEQYF. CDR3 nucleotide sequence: TGTGCCACCAGTGCAGTAGGCTCCTACAATGAGCAGTACTTC.

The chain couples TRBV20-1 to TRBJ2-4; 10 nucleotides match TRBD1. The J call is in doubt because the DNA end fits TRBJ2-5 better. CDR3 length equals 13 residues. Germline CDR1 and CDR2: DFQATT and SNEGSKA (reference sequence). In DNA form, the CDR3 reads TGCAGTGGTGACAGGGGGCTGCGGGAGACCCAGTACTTC. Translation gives CSGDRGLRETQYF.

The CDR3 region is CASSRGPGLAFNEQFF. For the CDR3, the DNA is TGTGCCAGCAGCCGGGGTCCCGGACTAGCCTTCAATGAGCAGTTCTTC. The chain joins TRBV3-1 to TRBJ2-1; 8 nucleotides agree with TRBD2. Looked up from germline, CDR1 is LGHDT and CDR2 is YNNKEL (reference sequence). J gave up 6 bases and V 4 bases, and 11 bases lay outside the gene matches. This CDR3 is built from 16 residues.

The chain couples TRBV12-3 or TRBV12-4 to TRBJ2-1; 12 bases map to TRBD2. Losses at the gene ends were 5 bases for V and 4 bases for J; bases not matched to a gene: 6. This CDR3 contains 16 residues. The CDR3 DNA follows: TGTGCCAGCAGTCCGAGGACTAGCGGGGTATACAATGAGCAGTTCTTC. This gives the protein CASSPRTSGVYNEQFF.

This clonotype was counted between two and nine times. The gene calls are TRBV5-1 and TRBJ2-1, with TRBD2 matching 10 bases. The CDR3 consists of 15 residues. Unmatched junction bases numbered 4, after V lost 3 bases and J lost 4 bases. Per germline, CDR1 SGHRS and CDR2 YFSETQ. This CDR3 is CASSSLAGYYNEQFF. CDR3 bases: TGCGCCAGCAGCTCACTAGCGGGATATTACAATGAGCAGTTCTTC.